Listed here are 31 T cell receptor beta chains from one sample, sequenced in a study of T cells after yellow fever vaccination. MiXCR was run by TCRdb on the 5' RACE reads, yielding one entry per CDR3 protein. The data contain about 60,000 distinct CDR3 sequences, roughly 7.4% of them seen just once; the ten biggest clones take up approximately 41%. Specimen: CD8+ T cells sorted from PBMCs, collected on the day of the first yellow fever vaccination. These receptors all stem from a man between 18 and 29 years old who received the YFV17D yellow fever vaccine.

This clonotype has at least ten counts. The chain joins TRBV12-3 or TRBV12-4 to TRBJ2-3, with 8 bases aligning to TRBD1. J lost 1 base, V lost 7 bases, and 7 bases had no gene match. CDR3 length: 15 amino acids. The CDR3 is CASTGQGMGTDTQYF. The CDR3 coding sequence is TGTGCCAGCACCGGACAGGGAATGGGCACAGATACGCAGTATTTT.

The chain couples TRBV11-2 to TRBJ2-1, with D perhaps assigned TRBD1 or TRBD2 (5 bases each). Germline V gene sequence: CDR1 SGHAT, CDR2 FQNNGV. The CDR3 runs 20 residues. Trimming took 1 base from V and 4 from J, leaving 26 bases between them. Here the CDR3 DNA reads TGTGCCAGCAGCTTAGGGGACGTTATGGCCGCTTGGGGGAGATACAATGAGCAGTTCTTC. Protein product: CASSLGDVMAAWGRYNEQFF.

The sample holds many counts of this clonotype. The V call is TRBV6-6, the J call TRBJ1-1, with D unresolved. The germline V gene encodes CDR1 MNHNY and CDR2 SVGAGI (reference sequence). Trimming removed 5 bases from V and 2 bases from J, with 9 bases in between. CDR3 length: 13 amino acids. The CDR3 DNA follows: TGTGCCAGCAGTACGACCAGAAACACTGAAGCTTTCTTT. Translating it yields CASSTTRNTEAFF.

This clonotype has a handful of counts. V is TRBV27 and J is TRBJ2-3, with D tentatively TRBD1 (6 bases). Trimming removed 7 bases from V and 6 bases from J, with 17 bases in between. The CDR3 spans 14 residues. The germline V gene has CDR1 MNHEY and CDR2 SMNVEV (reference sequence). CDR3 sequence (DNA): TGTGCCAGCAAGCAGGGGAAAGGACGGGATACGCAGTATTTT. Encoded protein: CASKQGKGRDTQYF.

This clonotype has just a few counts. The chain uses TRBV5-1 and TRBJ1-2; unclear D gene. The V gene's germline CDR1 is SGHRS and CDR2 YFSETQ. V was shortened by 0 bases and J by 0 bases, with 6 bases between the two germline ends. This CDR3 has 14 amino acids. CDR3 sequence: CASSLEAANYGYTF. CDR3 coding DNA: TGCGCCAGCAGCTTGGAGGCAGCTAACTATGGCTACACCTTC.

This chain uses TRBV5-5 with TRBJ2-7; TRBD1 is a possible D gene (5 bases). The CDR3 is 14 amino acids. Germline-derived CDR1 and CDR2 are SGHKS and YYEKEE (reference sequence). The ends were cut back, 0 bases at V and 1 base at J, with 8 bases in the middle. The CDR3 DNA reads TGTGCCAGCAGCTTGGGGACACATTCCTACGAGCAGTACGTC. Amino acid sequence: CASSLGTHSYEQYV.

This sequence joins TRBV9 and TRBJ1-2; the D is unclear. The ends were cut back, 4 bases at V and 8 bases at J, with 12 bases in the middle. CDR1 and CDR2 (germline): SGDLS, YYNGEE. The CDR3 length is 12 residues. The CDR3 DNA sequence: TGTGCCAGCAGCCAGCGCGAGGAAGGCTACACCTTC. It specifies CASSQREEGYTF. Looking up the rest from reference TRBV9 and TRBJ1-2 gives the full variable domain: DSGVTQTPKHLITATGQRVTLRCSPRSGDLSVYWYQQSLDQGLQFLIQYYNGEERAKGNILERFSAQQFPDLHSELNLSSLELGDSALYFCASSQREEGYTFGSGTRLTVV.

Ten or more counts support this clonotype. This rearrangement joins TRBV5-1 to TRBJ2-1; 7 bases fit TRBD2. CDR1 is SGHRS and CDR2 is YFSETQ in the germline V gene. This CDR3 has 15 amino acids. V dropped 7 bases and J dropped 3; count of bases not matched to a gene: 10. CDR3 sequence (DNA): TGCGCCAGCCAACGCGGTAGCGGGTACTACAATGAGCAGTTCTTC. Its protein is CASQRGSGYYNEQFF. Full variable domain (remainder filled in from reference TRBV5-1 and TRBJ2-1): KAGVTQTPRYLIKTRGQQVTLSCSPISGHRSVSWYQQTPGQGLQFLFEYFSETQRNKGNFPGRFSGRQFSNSRSEMNVSTLELGDSALYLCASQRGSGYYNEQFFGPGTRLTVL.

This clonotype was detected only a few times. The genes are TRBV5-1 and TRBJ2-7; tentative D call: TRBD2 (5 bases). Germline V gene data show CDR1 as SGHRS and CDR2 as YFSETQ. The ends were cut back, 4 bases at V and 4 bases at J, with 12 bases in the middle. The CDR3 contains 13 residues. This chain's CDR3 is CASSPGIDYEQYF. DNA for the CDR3: TGCGCCAGCAGCCCCGGGATCGATTACGAGCAGTACTTC.

This clonotype was recorded many times. The V gene is TRBV2, the J gene TRBJ2-1, with 8 nucleotides matching TRBD2. Germline V gives CDR1 SNHLY, CDR2 FYNNEI. Germline trimming cut 7 bases from V and 10 bases from J; bases unmatched to any gene: 9. The CDR3 sequence is 13 residues long. This CDR3 reads CASIGTSQEEQFF. The CDR3 DNA reads as TGTGCCAGCATCGGGACTAGTCAGGAGGAGCAGTTCTTC.

This clonotype was seen a few times. The chain carries TRBV4-3 and TRBJ1-1; the match to TRBD1 covers 10 bases. Germline trimming cut 0 bases from V and 7 bases from J; bases unmatched to any gene: 8. The CDR3 is 16 residues long. Germline V gene data show CDR1 as LGHNA and CDR2 as YSLEER. CDR3 sequence reads: CASSQEGQGFRGEAFF. In nucleotides, the CDR3 is TGCGCCAGCAGCCAAGAGGGACAGGGGTTTAGGGGTGAAGCTTTCTTT.

The sample holds a few counts of this clonotype. The chain combines TRBV6-2 or TRBV6-3 with TRBJ1-5, with TRBD1 matching over 7 bases. The CDR3 has 13 amino acids. Losses at the gene ends were 6 bases for V and 4 bases for J; bases not matched to a gene: 3. Germline CDR1 MNHEY, CDR2 SVGEGT. The DNA of the CDR3 is TGTGCCAGCAGACAGGGGTTGAATCAGCCCCAGCATTTT. Its protein is CASRQGLNQPQHF.

This clonotype has a handful of counts. The chain recombines TRBV6-2 or TRBV6-3 with TRBJ2-3; TRBD2 matches at 10 bases. Germline V gene lookup returns CDR1 MNHEY and CDR2 SVGEGT. Trimming cost V 4 bases and J 0 bases; bases outside gene matches: 10. The CDR3 runs to 18 residues. The CDR3 DNA reads TGTGCCAGCAGTTTCACTAGCGGGGAACAGACAAGCACAGATACGCAGTATTTT. Residues: CASSFTSGEQTSTDTQYF.

This clonotype has more than one count but fewer than ten. This rearrangement joins TRBV7-2 to TRBJ1-2; 9 bases agree with TRBD1. The CDR3 has 17 residues. The germline V gene has CDR1 SGHTA and CDR2 FQGNSA. After removal of 0 bases from V and 1 base from J, the junction contained 6 bases not matched to a gene. The CDR3 sequence is CASSLAGQGPINYGYTF. In DNA form, the CDR3 reads TGTGCCAGCAGCTTAGCGGGACAGGGTCCCATTAACTATGGCTACACCTTC.

V gene TRBV25-1 combines with J gene TRBJ2-7, with TRBD1 matching over 9 bases. Per germline, CDR1 MGHDK and CDR2 SYGVNS. The CDR3 contains 15 residues. V was pared by 5 bases and J by 3 bases, with 8 bases of the junction left unmatched. In DNA, the CDR3 is TGTGCCAGCAGTTTGACCGGGACAGGGTACTACGAGCAGTACTTC. It specifies CASSLTGTGYYEQYF.

This clonotype was counted many times. V gene TRBV6-5 combines with J gene TRBJ2-7; perhaps TRBD1 as D (6 bases). V lost 2 bases, J lost 3 bases, and 11 bases lay in between. The CDR3 is made up of 14 amino acids. CDR1 MNHEY and CDR2 SVGAGI come from the germline V gene. CDR3 sequence: CASSYRDTVYEQYF. The CDR3 DNA reads as TGTGCCAGCAGTTACCGGGACACCGTCTACGAGCAGTACTTC.

This clonotype appeared many times. This chain joins TRBV12-3 or TRBV12-4 and TRBJ2-3; weak D call: TRBD2 (7 bases). The CDR3 covers 15 residues. V lost 1 base, J lost 11 bases, and 19 bases lay in between. The CDR3: CASSLGGGDHLGQYF. DNA for the CDR3: TGTGCCAGCAGTTTAGGGGGGGGCGACCACCTCGGGCAGTATTTT.

This clonotype was observed a few times. This chain joins TRBV28 and TRBJ1-1; D remains ambiguous. V dropped 3 bases and J dropped 7 bases, with 15 bases sitting between them. CDR3 length: 14 residues. Looked up from germline, CDR1 is MDHEN and CDR2 is SYDVKM. The CDR3 DNA reads TGTGCCAGCAGTTTTCTACGGGGTAGTAGTGAAGCTTTCTTT. Amino acids: CASSFLRGSSEAFF.

This clonotype was counted a few times. The rearrangement joins TRBV6-5 to TRBJ2-1; 14 nucleotides match TRBD2. The CDR3 contains 17 residues. V shed 0 bases, J shed 7 bases, and the junction held 5 bases outside the gene matches. Per germline, CDR1 MNHEY and CDR2 SVGAGI. The CDR3 reads CASSYSRGLAGGNEQFF. The CDR3 DNA follows: TGTGCCAGCAGTTACTCCCGCGGACTAGCGGGGGGAAATGAGCAGTTCTTC.

V usage is TRBV9 and J usage is TRBJ2-5, with TRBD1 identical over 7 bases. The CDR3 is 14 amino acids. Trimming at V came to 2 bases and at J to 5 bases, leaving 6 bases not matched to a gene. Germline CDR1 reads SGDLS; CDR2 reads YYNGEE. This CDR3 is CASSVEGGRETQYF. The CDR3 region has the DNA TGTGCCAGCAGCGTGGAAGGGGGCCGCGAGACCCAGTACTTC.

J is TRBJ2-2 and V is TRBV7-8; the match to TRBD1 covers 8 bases. CDR1 is SGHVS and CDR2 is FQNEAQ in the germline V gene. The V segment lost 4 bases and the J segment 3 bases; nucleotides outside the gene matches: 16. The CDR3 covers 19 residues. The CDR3 protein is CASSSAQLLGRGHTGELFF. The CDR3 DNA is TGTGCCAGCAGCTCCGCACAATTATTGGGCAGGGGGCACACCGGGGAGCTGTTTTTT.

The chain employs TRBV7-6 and TRBJ2-6, with D possibly TRBD1 on 5 matching bases. CDR3 length: 17 amino acids. V was clipped by 1 base and J by 0 bases, with 10 bases between them. Germline-derived CDR1 and CDR2 are SGHVS and FNYEAQ. The CDR3 DNA is TGTGCCAGCAGCTTAGGTCCGGACATCTCTGGGGCCAACGTCCTGACTTTC. It codes for CASSLGPDISGANVLTF.

J is TRBJ2-3 and V is TRBV12-3 or TRBV12-4; weak D call: TRBD2 (6 bases). The CDR3 spans 15 residues. Trimming pared 1 base from V and 5 bases from J, leaving 13 bases between. The CDR3 here is CASSLVISGVDTQYF. In DNA, the CDR3 is TGTGCCAGCAGTTTAGTAATATCGGGGGTAGATACGCAGTATTTT.

This clonotype was seen repeatedly, ten times or more. The chain links TRBV4-2 to TRBJ2-5; D is unclear. The V end was cut by 0 bases, the J end by 4 bases, with 6 bases between. The CDR3 loop spans 13 amino acids. CDR1 and CDR2 from the germline V gene are LGHNA and YNFKEQ. Here the CDR3 reads CASSQETGETQYF. The CDR3 bases are TGTGCCAGCAGCCAAGAGACGGGAGAGACCCAGTACTTC.

The gene calls are TRBV4-1 and TRBJ1-1; no reliable D call. The CDR3 spans 18 residues. Germline assignment: CDR1 MGHRA and CDR2 YSYEKL. V lost 2 bases to trimming and J lost 2 bases, with 21 bases between them. The CDR3 region has the DNA TGCGCCAGCAGCCAAACTGCCCATAGCGGACGGATTAACACTGAAGCTTTCTTT. Encoded protein: CASSQTAHSGRINTEAFF.

The table lists this clonotype with a few counts. The rearrangement uses TRBV11-2 and TRBJ2-1, with TRBD1 matching over 12 bases. Germline-derived CDR1 and CDR2 are SGHAT and FQNNGV. The CDR3 covers 15 residues. V shed 4 bases, J shed 9 bases, and the junction held 7 bases outside the gene matches. The CDR3 DNA sequence: TGTGCCAGCAGCTCCGAGGGACAGGGGGCGGCTGAGCAGTTCTTC. Amino acid sequence: CASSSEGQGAAEQFF.

The chain carries TRBV5-1 and TRBJ1-5, with 10 nucleotides matching TRBD1. V gave up 4 bases and J gave up 7 bases; unmatched junction bases: 14. Germline lookup yields CDR1 SGHRS and CDR2 YFSETQ. CDR3 length equals 17 residues. The CDR3 coding sequence is TGCGCCAGCAGCCCACCGACGACAGGGGGCGATCCCCAGCCCCAGCATTTT. It is translated as CASSPPTTGGDPQPQHF.

The chain uses TRBV9 and TRBJ1-3; the D is unclear. Trimming shortened V by 0 bases and J by 0 bases, and 7 bases separated the two germline ends. CDR1 and CDR2 (germline): SGDLS, YYNGEE. This CDR3 region has 15 residues. The CDR3 region is CASSVGGSSGNTIYF. The CDR3 DNA reads TGTGCCAGCAGCGTAGGGGGAAGCTCTGGAAACACCATATATTTT. Complete variable domain (other parts from reference TRBV9 and TRBJ1-3): DSGVTQTPKHLITATGQRVTLRCSPRSGDLSVYWYQQSLDQGLQFLIQYYNGEERAKGNILERFSAQQFPDLHSELNLSSLELGDSALYFCASSVGGSSGNTIYFGEGSWLTVV.

This clonotype was seen many times. The rearrangement uses TRBV7-6 and TRBJ2-1; D is ambiguous. V dropped 5 bases and J dropped 7 bases, with 12 bases sitting between them. This CDR3 has 13 residues. Germline assignment: CDR1 SGHVS and CDR2 FNYEAQ. The DNA of the CDR3 is TGTGCCAGCAGCACCCGACCATATAATGAGCAGTTCTTC. This translates into CASSTRPYNEQFF.

This clonotype was observed at least ten times. The junction departs from the called germline gene at one end, perhaps through a read error. V usage is TRBV4-1 and J usage is TRBJ2-3; 8 bases are shared with TRBD1. This CDR3 region has 12 residues. The germline V gene encodes CDR1 MGHRA and CDR2 YSYEKL. The CDR3 region is CASSQIQGEIRF. In nucleotides, the CDR3 is TGCGCCAGCAGCCAAATACAGGGGGAGATTCGCTTT.

This clonotype was detected only a few times. The chain couples TRBV4-3 to TRBJ2-7, with D possibly matching TRBD2 (7 bases). Germline lookup yields CDR1 LGHNA and CDR2 YSLEER. With 0 bases removed from V and 5 bases from J, the gap between germline ends came to 17 bases. This CDR3 is 16 amino acids long. The CDR3 bases are TGCGCCAGCAGCCAAGATAGGGGGGGGCTCTGGGACGAGCAGTACTTC. Residues: CASSQDRGGLWDEQYF.